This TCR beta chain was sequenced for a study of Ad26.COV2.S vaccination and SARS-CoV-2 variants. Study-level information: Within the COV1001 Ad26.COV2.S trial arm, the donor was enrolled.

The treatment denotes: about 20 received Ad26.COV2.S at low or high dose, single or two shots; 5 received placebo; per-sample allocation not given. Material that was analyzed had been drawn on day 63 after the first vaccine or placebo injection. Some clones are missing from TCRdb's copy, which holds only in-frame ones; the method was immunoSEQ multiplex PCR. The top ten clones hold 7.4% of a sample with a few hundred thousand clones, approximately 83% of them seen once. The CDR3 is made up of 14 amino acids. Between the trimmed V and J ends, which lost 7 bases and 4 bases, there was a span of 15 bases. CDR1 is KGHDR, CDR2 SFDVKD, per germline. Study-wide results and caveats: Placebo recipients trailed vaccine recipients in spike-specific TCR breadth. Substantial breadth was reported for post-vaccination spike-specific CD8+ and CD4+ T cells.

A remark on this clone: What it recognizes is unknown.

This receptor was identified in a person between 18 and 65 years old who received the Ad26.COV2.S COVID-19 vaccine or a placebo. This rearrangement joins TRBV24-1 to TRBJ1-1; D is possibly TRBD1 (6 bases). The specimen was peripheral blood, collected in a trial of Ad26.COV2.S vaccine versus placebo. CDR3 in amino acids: CATRASGAVTEAFF. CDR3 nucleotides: TGTGCCACCAGAGCCTCAGGGGCTGTCACTGAAGCTTTCTTT.